The 26 T cell receptor beta chains given below trace back to one sample, sequenced in a study of human T cells and chemical hapten exposure. TCRdb recomputed calls from the RACE reads with MiXCR, one row per CDR3 protein. This sample has 65,000 to 95,000 distinct CDR3 sequences; 8.5% to 9.5% occur once, and the top ten carry 1.7%. As for time point: healthy volunteer bleed at 6 weeks. The starting material, unfractionated whole blood, was used for total RNA extraction. Input material: whole blood. These receptors all come from a female donor in good health. Some clones in this sample may be carry-over from other donors' samples.

This clonotype appeared many times. The V gene is TRBV6-5, the J gene TRBJ2-5, with D hard to call. The CDR3 extends over 13 amino acids. CDR1 MNHEY and CDR2 SVGAGI come from the germline V gene. The V end was cut by 7 bases, the J end by 5 bases, with 14 bases between. CDR3 sequence reads: CASTGWSEETQYF. Here the CDR3 DNA reads TGTGCCAGCACCGGGTGGTCGGAGGAGACCCAGTACTTC.

This chain joins TRBV7-2 and TRBJ2-3, with 9 bases lining up with TRBD2. The CDR3 loop spans 13 amino acids. The V segment lost 4 bases and the J segment 10 bases; nucleotides outside the gene matches: 6. The germline CDR1 and CDR2 sequences are SGHTA and FQGNSA. This CDR3 is CASSSAGGPSQYF. DNA for the CDR3: TGTGCCAGCAGCTCCGCGGGGGGGCCGTCGCAGTATTTT.

There are many counts of this clonotype. V gene TRBV18 combines with J gene TRBJ1-5; no reliable D call. CDR1 and CDR2 from the germline V gene are KGHSH and LQKENI. V lost 2 bases to trimming and J lost 4 bases, with 6 bases between them. This CDR3 region has 13 residues. CDR3 coding DNA: TGTGCCAGCTCACCAAGTGGAAATCAGCCCCAGCATTTT. The encoded protein is CASSPSGNQPQHF.

The genes are TRBV18 and TRBJ1-2; D gene ambiguous. Looked up from germline, CDR1 is KGHSH and CDR2 is LQKENI. The CDR3 is made up of 15 amino acids. Between the trimmed V and J ends, which lost 3 bases and 4 bases, there was a span of 15 bases. The CDR3 bases are TGTGCCAGCTCACCGCAGAGCGAGGGAGGCTATGGCTACACCTTC. This gives the protein CASSPQSEGGYGYTF.

This clonotype came up many times. The J gene is TRBJ2-1, the V gene TRBV20-1; no definite D call. Germline CDR1 and CDR2: DFQATT and SNEGSKA (reference sequence). V was trimmed by 1 base and J by 5 bases, leaving 15 bases between them. The CDR3 has 15 residues. CDR3 sequence: CSARVLGSQDNEQFF. The CDR3 region has the DNA TGCAGTGCTAGAGTCTTGGGCAGCCAGGACAATGAGCAGTTCTTC.

This clonotype was picked up many times. The rearrangement links TRBV6-2 or TRBV6-3 to TRBJ1-1, with a tentative D call TRBD1 (5 bases). Trimming removed 9 bases at V and 10 bases at J, with 15 bases between. The CDR3 totals 11 residues. The germline V gene has CDR1 MNHEY and CDR2 SVGEGT. CDR3 nucleotides: TGTGCCAGGTCCGGAGGGGTCGGAGCTTTCTTT. Translated: CARSGGVGAFF.

This clonotype showed up many times. The chain is built from TRBV6-1 and TRBJ1-6; D not resolved. The CDR3 sequence is 17 residues long. The V gene's germline CDR1 is MNHNS and CDR2 SASEGT. The V and J ends lost 4 bases and 0 bases respectively, with 13 bases between them. The CDR3 loop reads CASSAEPPSSYNSPLHF. DNA for the CDR3: TGTGCCAGCAGTGCCGAACCTCCTAGCTCCTATAATTCACCCCTCCACTTT.

This clonotype was detected only a few times. The chain has TRBV6-6 and TRBJ1-5; D call uncertain. CDR1 is MNHNY, CDR2 SVGAGI, per germline (reference sequence). The V end was cut by 4 bases, the J end by 7 bases, with 11 bases between. This CDR3 is 13 amino acids long. This CDR3 is CASSFGLGQPQHF. DNA for the CDR3: TGTGCCAGCAGTTTCGGTTTGGGACAGCCCCAGCATTTT.

There are a few counts of this clonotype. CDR3 amino acids: CSARDQGETEAFF. CDR3 coding DNA: TGCAGTGCTAGAGATCAGGGGGAGACTGAAGCTTTCTTT. This rearrangement joins TRBV20-1 to TRBJ1-1; 7 nucleotides align to TRBD1. The CDR3 has 13 residues. In germline, CDR1 is DFQATT, CDR2 SNEGSKA (reference sequence). The V gene end was trimmed by 0 bases and the J gene end by 5 bases; junction bases not matched to a gene: 3.

J is TRBJ1-1 and V is TRBV6-6, with D tentatively TRBD1 (6 bases). V gave up 4 bases and J gave up 4 bases, with 13 bases separating them. Germline assignment: CDR1 MNHNY and CDR2 SVGAGI (reference sequence). This CDR3 is built from 14 residues. In nucleotides, the CDR3 is TGTGCCAGCAGTTCCCGTACAGGGTTCACTGAAGCTTTCTTT. It encodes CASSSRTGFTEAFF.

This clonotype was counted at least ten times. J is TRBJ1-2 and V is TRBV5-6, with no clear D. CDR3 length: 15 amino acids. Trimming took 4 bases from V and 6 from J, leaving 19 bases between them. Germline V gene sequence: CDR1 SGHDT, CDR2 YYEEEE. The CDR3 sequence is CASSAEGPYGDGYTF. DNA for the CDR3: TGTGCCAGCAGCGCAGAAGGCCCCTACGGGGATGGCTACACCTTC. The whole variable domain, remainder taken from reference TRBV5-6 and TRBJ1-2, is DAGVTQSPTHLIKTRGQQVTLRCSPKSGHDTVSWYQQALGQGPQFIFQYYEEEERQRGNFPDRFSGHQFPNYSSELNVNALLLGDSALYLCASSAEGPYGDGYTFGSGTRLTVV.

The rearrangement joins TRBV5-1 to TRBJ1-6, with D perhaps matching TRBD1 (6 bases). Germline V lookup: CDR1 SGHRS, CDR2 YFSETQ. The V gene lost 0 bases and the J gene lost 7 bases, with 14 bases spanning the gap. This CDR3 spans 16 amino acids. The CDR3 DNA follows: TGCGCCAGCAGCTTGGCCCCAGGGGAGCTGAATTCACCCCTCCACTTT. Translated, it gives CASSLAPGELNSPLHF.

As for this clonotype: This may be a read error, as it is one base from a much larger clone. The V call is TRBV28, the J call TRBJ2-7; D is possibly TRBD2 (6 bases). Trimming shortened V by 6 bases and J by 5 bases, and 17 bases separated the two germline ends. Germline V gene data show CDR1 as MDHEN and CDR2 as SYDVKM. The CDR3 extends over 14 amino acids. For the CDR3, the DNA is TGTGCCAGCAGCCTCAGCGGGCCTAACGACGAGCAGTACTTC. Protein product: CASSLSGPNDEQYF.

This clonotype was recorded at least ten times. CDR3 nucleotide sequence: TGCAGTGCGGCCGGGACAGTGGCCCAGGCTAACTATGGCTACACCTTC. This codes for CSAAGTVAQANYGYTF. The rearrangement uses TRBV20-1 and TRBJ1-2, with 7 positions matching TRBD1. Germline trimming cut 6 bases from V and 0 bases from J; bases unmatched to any gene: 13. Germline V gene lookup returns CDR1 DFQATT and CDR2 SNEGSKA (reference sequence). The CDR3 length is 16 residues.

This clonotype was picked up many times. V gene TRBV6-4 combines with J gene TRBJ2-3; 7 nucleotides line up with TRBD1. The CDR3 has 16 residues. Germline values: CDR1 MRHNA, CDR2 SNTAGT. J gave up 4 bases and V 2 bases, and 9 bases lay outside the gene matches. The DNA for the CDR3 is TGTGCCAGCAGTGACAGGGGACAGAGCCATCCAGATACGCAGTATTTT. Translating it yields CASSDRGQSHPDTQYF.

Many counts were recorded for this clonotype. The V and J genes are TRBV29-1 and TRBJ1-5; D remains ambiguous. The ends were cut back, 7 bases at V and 2 bases at J, with 9 bases in the middle. Germline lookup yields CDR1 SQVTM and CDR2 ANQGSEA. The CDR3 is 12 amino acids. In DNA, the CDR3 is TGCAGCGCCTGCGACCGCAATCAGCCCCAGCATTTT. Its protein is CSACDRNQPQHF. Supplemented by reference TRBV29-1 and TRBJ1-5, the full variable domain reads SAVISQKPSRDICQRGTSLTIQCQVDSQVTMMFWYRQQPGQSLTLIATANQGSEATYESGFVIDKFPISRPNLTFSTLTVSNMSPEDSSIYLCSACDRNQPQHFGDGTRLSIL.

This clonotype was found many times. The V gene is TRBV9, the J gene TRBJ1-1, with D unclear. The CDR3 contains 14 residues. The V end was cut by 3 bases, the J end by 5 bases, with 14 bases between. CDR1 and CDR2 (germline): SGDLS, YYNGEE. The DNA for the CDR3 is TGTGCCAGCAGCGCTCAGGCCTTTTCTACTGAAGCTTTCTTT. It encodes CASSAQAFSTEAFF.

This rearrangement joins TRBV10-3 to TRBJ2-7; 8 nucleotides match TRBD1. CDR1 is ENHRY and CDR2 is SYGVKD in the germline V gene. The length of the CDR3 is 14 residues. J was trimmed by 5 bases and V by 7 bases; bases with no gene match: 10. CDR3 sequence (DNA): TGTGCCATCATGGACAGGGACCTGTTGCACGAGCAGTACTTC. It specifies CAIMDRDLLHEQYF.

Only a few counts were recorded for this clonotype. The V and J genes are TRBV10-3 and TRBJ2-7; 9 bases map to TRBD2. The ends lost 2 bases at V and 4 bases at J; junction bases unmatched: 3. Germline CDR1 and CDR2: ENHRY and SYGVKD. The CDR3 runs 14 residues. The CDR3, as DNA: TGTGCCATCAGTGAGACCCTAGCGGGGTACGAGCAGTACTTC. It codes for CAISETLAGYEQYF.

This clonotype occurred once. This chain links TRBV6-5 with TRBJ1-6, with a tentative D call TRBD1 (6 bases). V lost 5 bases to trimming and J lost 7 bases, with 12 bases between them. CDR3 length: 14 residues. Germline loops: CDR1 MNHEY, CDR2 SVGAGI. CDR3 sequence reads: CASSEGGRNSPLHF. The CDR3 DNA reads TGTGCCAGCAGTGAGGGGGGACGAAATTCACCCCTCCACTTT.

Ten or more counts support this clonotype. The V call is TRBV4-3, the J call TRBJ2-3; no clear D gene. The CDR3 is made up of 14 amino acids. Germline V gene data show CDR1 as LGHNA and CDR2 as YSLEER. V was pared by 1 base and J by 1 base, with 6 bases between. The DNA of the CDR3 is TGCGCCAGCAGCCAAGTCTTGGGCACAGATACGCAGTATTTT. Its protein is CASSQVLGTDTQYF.

CDR3 sequence reads: CASSATGNYGYTF. The CDR3 coding sequence is TGTGCCAGCAGCGCGACAGGGAACTATGGCTACACCTTC. The chain uses TRBV2 and TRBJ1-2, with 7 bases identical to TRBD1. CDR1 is SNHLY, CDR2 FYNNEI, per germline. The CDR3 covers 13 residues. Losses at the gene ends were 6 bases for V and 2 bases for J; bases not matched to a gene: 3.

In this sample, this clonotype turned up many times. This chain uses TRBV10-3 with TRBJ1-2; D uncertain. The length of the CDR3 is 14 residues. V gave up 5 bases and J gave up 4 bases, with 14 bases separating them. Germline V gene data show CDR1 as ENHRY and CDR2 as SYGVKD. CDR3 in DNA: TGTGCCATCAGTTCGACCGACCTCGGCTATGGCTACACCTTC. The encoded protein is CAISSTDLGYGYTF.

This clonotype has a count of ten or more. The rearrangement joins TRBV13 to TRBJ1-6; no clear D gene. Germline V CDR1 and CDR2: PRHDT, FYEKMQ (reference sequence). V lost 6 bases and J 7 bases, leaving 13 bases between the germline ends. This CDR3 has 14 amino acids. CDR3 sequence (DNA): TGTGCCAGCAGGTGGGTGGCACGAAATTCACCCCTCCACTTT. Protein sequence: CASRWVARNSPLHF.

This clonotype has a handful of counts. The chain uses TRBV9 and TRBJ2-1; D gene unclear. The germline V and J ends were trimmed by 4 bases and 10 bases, with 15 bases remaining between them. This CDR3 spans 13 amino acids. The V gene's germline CDR1 is SGDLS and CDR2 YYNGEE. The CDR3 protein is CASSRTAPSEQFF. CDR3 nucleotide sequence: TGTGCCAGCAGCCGAACGGCCCCTTCGGAGCAGTTCTTC. Complete variable domain (other parts from reference TRBV9 and TRBJ2-1): DSGVTQTPKHLITATGQRVTLRCSPRSGDLSVYWYQQSLDQGLQFLIQYYNGEERAKGNILERFSAQQFPDLHSELNLSSLELGDSALYFCASSRTAPSEQFFGPGTRLTVL.

This clonotype was seen ten or more times. The J gene is TRBJ2-4, the V gene TRBV6-5, with a tentative D call TRBD1 (6 bases). The V end lost 6 bases, the J end lost 0 bases, and 12 bases lay between the germline ends. The germline gives CDR1 MNHEY, CDR2 SVGAGI. The CDR3 runs 15 residues. The CDR3 spells CASSRGQSAKNIQYF. Here the CDR3 DNA reads TGTGCCAGCAGCCGCGGACAGTCAGCCAAAAACATTCAGTACTTC.